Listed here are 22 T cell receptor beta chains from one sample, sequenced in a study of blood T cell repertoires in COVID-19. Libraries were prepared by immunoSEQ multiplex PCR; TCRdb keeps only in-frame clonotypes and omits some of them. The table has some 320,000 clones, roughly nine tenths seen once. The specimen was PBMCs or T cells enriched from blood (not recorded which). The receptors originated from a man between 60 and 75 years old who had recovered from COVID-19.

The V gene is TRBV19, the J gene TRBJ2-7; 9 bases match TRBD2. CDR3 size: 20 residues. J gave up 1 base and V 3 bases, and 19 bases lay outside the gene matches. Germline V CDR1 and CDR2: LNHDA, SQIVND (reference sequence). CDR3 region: CASSIGGRDSGSPVSYEQYF. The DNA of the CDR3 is TGTGCCAGTAGTATTGGGGGGCGGGATAGCGGGAGTCCTGTATCCTACGAGCAGTACTTC.

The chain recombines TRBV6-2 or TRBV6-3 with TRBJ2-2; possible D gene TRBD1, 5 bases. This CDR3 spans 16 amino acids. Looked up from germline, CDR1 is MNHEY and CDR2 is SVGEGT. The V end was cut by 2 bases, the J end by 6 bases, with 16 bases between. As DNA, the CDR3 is TGTGCCAGCAGTTACGGCAGGGTATATTTGTCCGGGGAGCTGTTTTTT. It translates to CASSYGRVYLSGELFF.

The CDR3 loop is CASSRKLADPPNEQFF. The CDR3, as DNA: TGTGCCAGCAGTCGAAAACTAGCGGATCCCCCCAATGAGCAGTTCTTC. The V and J genes are TRBV6-6 and TRBJ2-1; TRBD2 matches at 8 bases. Trimming cost V 5 bases and J 6 bases; bases outside gene matches: 12. CDR3 length: 16 amino acids. Per the germline V gene, CDR1 is MNHNY and CDR2 is SVGAGI (reference sequence).

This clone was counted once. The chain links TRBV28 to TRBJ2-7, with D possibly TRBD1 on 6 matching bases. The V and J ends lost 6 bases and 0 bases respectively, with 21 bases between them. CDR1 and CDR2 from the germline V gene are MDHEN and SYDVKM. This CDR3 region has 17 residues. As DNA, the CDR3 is TGTGCCAGCAGCCTGGGGGCTCTATCCGGGACCTCCTACGAGCAGTACTTC. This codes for CASSLGALSGTSYEQYF.

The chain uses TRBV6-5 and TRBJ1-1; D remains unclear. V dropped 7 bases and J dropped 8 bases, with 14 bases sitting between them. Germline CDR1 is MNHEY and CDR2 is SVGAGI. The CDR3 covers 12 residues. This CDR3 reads CASITILREAFF. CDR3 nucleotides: TGTGCCAGCATCACAATCCTGAGGGAAGCTTTCTTT.

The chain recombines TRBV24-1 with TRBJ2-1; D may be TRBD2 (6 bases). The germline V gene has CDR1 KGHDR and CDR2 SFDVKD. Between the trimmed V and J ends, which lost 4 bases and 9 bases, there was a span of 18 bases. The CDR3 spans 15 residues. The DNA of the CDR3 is TGTGCCACCAGTGAGTGGGGCTCGGGAGTCGGTGAGCAGTTCTTC. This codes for CATSEWGSGVGEQFF.

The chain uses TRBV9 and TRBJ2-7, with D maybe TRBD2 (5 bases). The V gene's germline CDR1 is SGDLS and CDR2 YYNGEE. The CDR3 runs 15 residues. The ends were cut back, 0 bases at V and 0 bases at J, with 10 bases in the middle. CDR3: CASSVDLASSYEQYF. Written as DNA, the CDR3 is TGTGCCAGCAGCGTAGATTTAGCGAGCTCCTACGAGCAGTACTTC.

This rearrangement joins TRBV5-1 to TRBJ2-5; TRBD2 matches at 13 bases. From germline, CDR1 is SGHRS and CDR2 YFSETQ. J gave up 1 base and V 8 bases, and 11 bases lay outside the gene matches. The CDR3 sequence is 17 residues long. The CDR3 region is CASMRTSGSVGQETQYF. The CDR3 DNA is TGCGCCAGTATGAGGACTAGCGGGAGCGTTGGCCAAGAGACCCAGTACTTC.

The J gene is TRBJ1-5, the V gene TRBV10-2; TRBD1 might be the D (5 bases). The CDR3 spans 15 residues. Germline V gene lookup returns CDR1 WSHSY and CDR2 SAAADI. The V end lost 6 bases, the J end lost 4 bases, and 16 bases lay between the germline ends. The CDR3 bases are TGCGCCAGCAGGACTTCGACAGCTGCTAATCAGCCCCAGCATTTT. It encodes CASRTSTAANQPQHF.

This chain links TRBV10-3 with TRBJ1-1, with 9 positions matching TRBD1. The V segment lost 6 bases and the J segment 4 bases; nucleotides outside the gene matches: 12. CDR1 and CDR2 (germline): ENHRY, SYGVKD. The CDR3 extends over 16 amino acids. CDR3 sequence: CAISAGTGPPSTEAFF. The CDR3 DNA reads TGTGCCATCAGCGCCGGGACAGGGCCCCCGAGCACTGAAGCTTTCTTT.

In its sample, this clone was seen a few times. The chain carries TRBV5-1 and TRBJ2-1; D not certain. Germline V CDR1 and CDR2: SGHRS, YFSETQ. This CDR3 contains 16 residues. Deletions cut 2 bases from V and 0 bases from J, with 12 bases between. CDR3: CASSLSTQSSYNEQFF. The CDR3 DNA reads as TGCGCCAGCAGCTTATCCACACAAAGCTCCTACAATGAGCAGTTCTTC.

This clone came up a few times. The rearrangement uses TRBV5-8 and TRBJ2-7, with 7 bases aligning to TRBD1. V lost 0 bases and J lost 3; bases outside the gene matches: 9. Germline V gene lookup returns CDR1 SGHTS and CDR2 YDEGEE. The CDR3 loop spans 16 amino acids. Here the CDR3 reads CASSLGLGTEGYEQYF. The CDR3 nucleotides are TGTGCCAGCAGCTTGGGGCTTGGGACAGAGGGCTACGAGCAGTACTTC.

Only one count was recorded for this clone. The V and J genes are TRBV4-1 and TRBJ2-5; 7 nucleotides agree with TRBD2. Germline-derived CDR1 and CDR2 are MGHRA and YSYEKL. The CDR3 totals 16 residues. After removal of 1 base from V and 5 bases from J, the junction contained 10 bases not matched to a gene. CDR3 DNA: TGCGCCAGCAGCCAAGGGGAAACTAGCGCTGGTGAGACCCAGTACTTC. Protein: CASSQGETSAGETQYF.

The DNA for the CDR3 is TGTGCCAGCAGTGAATTGGGGGGACAGAATAATGAAAAACTGTTTTTT. Amino acid sequence: CASSELGGQNNEKLFF. The chain combines TRBV25-1 with TRBJ1-4; 7 positions agree with TRBD1. Germline V gives CDR1 MGHDK, CDR2 SYGVNS. With 1 base clipped from V and 4 bases from J, the junction kept 6 bases outside the gene matches. There are 16 residues in the CDR3.

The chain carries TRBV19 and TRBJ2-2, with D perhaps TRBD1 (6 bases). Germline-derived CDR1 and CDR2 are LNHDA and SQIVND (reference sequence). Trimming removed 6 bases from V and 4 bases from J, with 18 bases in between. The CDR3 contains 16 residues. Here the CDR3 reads CASSLDSGRRTGELFF. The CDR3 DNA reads TGTGCCAGTAGCCTGGACAGTGGTCGTCGCACCGGGGAGCTGTTTTTT.

Here the CDR3 DNA reads TGTGCCACCAGTGATACCCGTCCTCCGGGACAGGGAGGTCAGACCCAGTACTTC. This codes for CATSDTRPPGQGGQTQYF. The chain has TRBV24-1 and TRBJ2-5; 9 nucleotides agree with TRBD1. This CDR3 has 18 residues. With 3 bases clipped from V and 6 bases from J, the junction kept 16 bases outside the gene matches. Germline CDR1 and CDR2: KGHDR and SFDVKD.

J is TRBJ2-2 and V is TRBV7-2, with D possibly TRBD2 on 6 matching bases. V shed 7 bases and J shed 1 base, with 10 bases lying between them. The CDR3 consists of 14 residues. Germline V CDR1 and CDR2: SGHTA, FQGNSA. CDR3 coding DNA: TGTGCCAGCACCGGCGGGATGAACACCGGGGAGCTGTTTTTT. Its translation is CASTGGMNTGELFF.

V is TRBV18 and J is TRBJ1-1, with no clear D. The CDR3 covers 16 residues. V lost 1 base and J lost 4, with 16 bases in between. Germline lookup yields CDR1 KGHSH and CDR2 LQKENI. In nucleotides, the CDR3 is TGTGCCAGCTCACCACTTGCAAGGGCGCGGGGCACTGAAGCTTTCTTT. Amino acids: CASSPLARARGTEAFF.

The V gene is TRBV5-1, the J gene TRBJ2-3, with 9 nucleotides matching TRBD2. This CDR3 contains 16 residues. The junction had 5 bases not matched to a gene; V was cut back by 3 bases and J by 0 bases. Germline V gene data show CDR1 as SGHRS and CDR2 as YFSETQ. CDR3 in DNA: TGCGCCAGCAGCTCCCGACTAGCGGATAGCACAGATACGCAGTATTTT. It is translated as CASSSRLADSTDTQYF.

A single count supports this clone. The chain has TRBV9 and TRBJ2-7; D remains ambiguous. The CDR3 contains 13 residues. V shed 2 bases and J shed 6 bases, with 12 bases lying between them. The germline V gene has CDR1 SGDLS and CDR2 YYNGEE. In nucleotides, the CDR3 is TGTGCCAGCAGCGTGTCCCCCTCCGGCGAGCAGTACTTC. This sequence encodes CASSVSPSGEQYF.

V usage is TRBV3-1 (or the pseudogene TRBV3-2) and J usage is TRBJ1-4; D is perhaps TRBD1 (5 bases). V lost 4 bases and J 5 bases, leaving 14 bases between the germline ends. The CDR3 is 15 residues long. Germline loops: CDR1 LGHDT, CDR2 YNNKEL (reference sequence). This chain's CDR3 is CASSPPGGRNEKLFF. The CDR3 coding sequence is TGTGCCAGCAGCCCCCCCGGGGGGAGAAATGAAAAACTGTTTTTT.

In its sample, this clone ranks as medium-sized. The CDR3 region has the DNA TGTGCCAGCAGTTTATTACCGGGACAGGGGGCGGATGAGCAGTTCTTC. It specifies CASSLLPGQGADEQFF. This chain connects TRBV28 to TRBJ2-1; 12 bases line up with TRBD1. The CDR3 is 16 residues long. Germline assignment: CDR1 MDHEN and CDR2 SYDVKM. The J segment lost 8 bases and the V segment lost 1 base, leaving 6 bases of the junction unmatched.